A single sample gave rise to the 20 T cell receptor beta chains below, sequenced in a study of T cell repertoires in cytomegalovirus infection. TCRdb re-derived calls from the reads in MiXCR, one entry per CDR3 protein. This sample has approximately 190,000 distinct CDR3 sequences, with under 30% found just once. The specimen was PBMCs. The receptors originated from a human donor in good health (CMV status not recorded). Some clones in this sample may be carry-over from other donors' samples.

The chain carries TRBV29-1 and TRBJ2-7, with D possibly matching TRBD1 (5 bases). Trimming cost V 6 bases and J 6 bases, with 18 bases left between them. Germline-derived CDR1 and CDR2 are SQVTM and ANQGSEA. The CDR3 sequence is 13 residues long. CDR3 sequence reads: CSVQTAGNSEQYF. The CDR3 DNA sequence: TGCAGCGTCCAGACAGCAGGTAACTCCGAGCAGTACTTC.

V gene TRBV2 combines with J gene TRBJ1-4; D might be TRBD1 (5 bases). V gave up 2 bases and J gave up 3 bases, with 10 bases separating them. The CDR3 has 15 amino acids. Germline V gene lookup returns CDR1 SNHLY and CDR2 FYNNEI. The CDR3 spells CASSEQGVPNEKLFF. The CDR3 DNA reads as TGTGCCAGCAGTGAACAGGGCGTCCCTAATGAAAAACTGTTTTTT.

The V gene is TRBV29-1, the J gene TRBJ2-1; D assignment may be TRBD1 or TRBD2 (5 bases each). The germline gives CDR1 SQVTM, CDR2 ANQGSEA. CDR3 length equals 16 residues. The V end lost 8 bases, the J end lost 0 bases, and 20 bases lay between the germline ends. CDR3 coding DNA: TGCAGCACCCCGGGGTCTGGGGCCCCCTCCTACAATGAGCAGTTCTTC. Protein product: CSTPGSGAPSYNEQFF.

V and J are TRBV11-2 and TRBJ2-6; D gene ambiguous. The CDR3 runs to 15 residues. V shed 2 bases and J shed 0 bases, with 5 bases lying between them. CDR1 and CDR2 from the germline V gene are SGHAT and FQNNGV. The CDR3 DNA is TGTGCCAGCAGCTTAAGAACCTCTGGGGCCAACGTCCTGACTTTC. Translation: CASSLRTSGANVLTF.

The CDR3 DNA sequence: TGTGCCAGCAGCGATCTTAAAAGAGGACCTCAAGAGACCCAGTACTTC. Translated: CASSDLKRGPQETQYF. The V call is TRBV6-6, the J call TRBJ2-5; D gene uncertain. Deletions cut 6 bases from V and 2 bases from J, with 19 bases between. The CDR3 spans 16 residues. The germline V gene encodes CDR1 MNHNY and CDR2 SVGAGI (reference sequence).

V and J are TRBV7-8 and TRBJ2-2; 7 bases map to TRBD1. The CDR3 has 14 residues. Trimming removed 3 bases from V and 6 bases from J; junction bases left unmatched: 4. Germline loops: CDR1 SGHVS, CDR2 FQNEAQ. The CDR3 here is CASSLADRAGELFF. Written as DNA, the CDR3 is TGTGCCAGCAGCTTGGCAGACAGGGCCGGGGAGCTGTTTTTT.

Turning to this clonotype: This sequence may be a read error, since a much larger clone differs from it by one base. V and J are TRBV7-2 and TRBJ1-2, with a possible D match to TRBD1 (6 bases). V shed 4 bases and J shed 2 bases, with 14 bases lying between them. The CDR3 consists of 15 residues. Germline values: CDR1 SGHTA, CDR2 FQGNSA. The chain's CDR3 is CASSYQGGMNYGYTF. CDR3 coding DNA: TGTGCCAGCAGCTATCAAGGGGGTATGAACTATGGCTACACCTTC.

CDR3: CASNPGGGFETQYF. The CDR3 coding sequence is TGCGCCAGCAACCCAGGAGGAGGGTTTGAGACCCAGTACTTC. The chain employs TRBV5-1 and TRBJ2-5; TRBD2 might be the D (6 bases). Germline CDR1 and CDR2: SGHRS and YFSETQ. The V and J ends lost 6 bases and 5 bases respectively, with 17 bases between them. This CDR3 contains 14 residues.

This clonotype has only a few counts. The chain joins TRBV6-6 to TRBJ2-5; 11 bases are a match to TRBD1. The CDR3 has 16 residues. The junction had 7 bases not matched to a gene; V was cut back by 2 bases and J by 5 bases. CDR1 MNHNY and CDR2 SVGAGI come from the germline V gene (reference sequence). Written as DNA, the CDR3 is TGTGCCAGCAGTTACACGGGGACAGGGGGTAGGGAGACCCAGTACTTC. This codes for CASSYTGTGGRETQYF.

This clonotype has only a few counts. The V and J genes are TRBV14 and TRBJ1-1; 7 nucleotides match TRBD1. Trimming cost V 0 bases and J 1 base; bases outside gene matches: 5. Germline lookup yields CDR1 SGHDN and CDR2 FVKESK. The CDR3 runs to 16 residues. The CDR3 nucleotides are TGTGCCAGCAGCCAAGATAAAAGGGGGCCGAACACTGAAGCTTTCTTT. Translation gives CASSQDKRGPNTEAFF.

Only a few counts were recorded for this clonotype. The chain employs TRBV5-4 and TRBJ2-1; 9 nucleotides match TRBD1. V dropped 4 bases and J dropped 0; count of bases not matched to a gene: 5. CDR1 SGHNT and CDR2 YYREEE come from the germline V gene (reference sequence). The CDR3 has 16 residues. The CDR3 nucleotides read TGTGCCAGCAGCCCGGGGACAGGGCCCTCCTACAATGAGCAGTTCTTC. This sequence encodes CASSPGTGPSYNEQFF.

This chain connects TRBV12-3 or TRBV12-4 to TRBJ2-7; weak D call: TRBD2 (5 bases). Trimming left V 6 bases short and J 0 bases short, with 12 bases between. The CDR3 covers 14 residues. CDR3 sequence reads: CASRDSAGSYEQYF. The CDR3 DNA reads TGTGCCAGCAGAGATAGCGCAGGCTCCTACGAGCAGTACTTC.

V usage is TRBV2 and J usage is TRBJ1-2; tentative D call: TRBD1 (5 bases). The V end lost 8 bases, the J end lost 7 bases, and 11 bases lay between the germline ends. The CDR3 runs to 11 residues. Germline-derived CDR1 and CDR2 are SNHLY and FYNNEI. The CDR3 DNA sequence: TGTGCCAGCCACCTGAGGGGTGGCTACACCTTC. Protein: CASHLRGGYTF.

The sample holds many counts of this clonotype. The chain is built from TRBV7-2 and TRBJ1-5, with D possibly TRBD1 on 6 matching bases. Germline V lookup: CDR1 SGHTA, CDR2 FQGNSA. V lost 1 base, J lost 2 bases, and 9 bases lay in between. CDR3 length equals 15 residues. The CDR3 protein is CASSLDGTRNQPQHF. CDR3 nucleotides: TGTGCCAGCAGCTTAGATGGGACACGCAATCAGCCCCAGCATTTT.

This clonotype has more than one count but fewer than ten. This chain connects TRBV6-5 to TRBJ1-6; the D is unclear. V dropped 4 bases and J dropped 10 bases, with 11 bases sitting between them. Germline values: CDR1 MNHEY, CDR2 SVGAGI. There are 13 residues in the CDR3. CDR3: CASSSRPFSPLHF. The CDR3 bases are TGTGCCAGCAGTTCCCGTCCCTTCTCACCCCTCCACTTT.

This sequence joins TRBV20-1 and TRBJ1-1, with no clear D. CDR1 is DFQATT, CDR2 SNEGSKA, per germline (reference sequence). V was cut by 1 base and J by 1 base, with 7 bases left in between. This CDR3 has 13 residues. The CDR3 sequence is CSARVNRNTEAFF. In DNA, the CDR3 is TGCAGTGCTAGAGTGAACAGGAACACTGAAGCTTTCTTT.

CDR3 loop: CASSLRQGQNQPQHF. The CDR3 nucleotides read TGCGCCAGCAGCCTCAGACAGGGGCAAAATCAGCCCCAGCATTTT. The rearrangement uses TRBV5-1 and TRBJ1-5; TRBD1 matches 8 bases. Germline V gene data show CDR1 as SGHRS and CDR2 as YFSETQ. V dropped 4 bases and J dropped 4; count of bases not matched to a gene: 7. CDR3 length: 15 residues.

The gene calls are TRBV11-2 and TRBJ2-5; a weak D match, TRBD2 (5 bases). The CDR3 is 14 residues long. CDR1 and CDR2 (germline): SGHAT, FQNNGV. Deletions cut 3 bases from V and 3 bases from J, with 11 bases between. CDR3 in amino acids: CASSFLFGEETQYF. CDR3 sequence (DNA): TGTGCCAGCAGCTTCCTTTTCGGGGAAGAGACCCAGTACTTC.

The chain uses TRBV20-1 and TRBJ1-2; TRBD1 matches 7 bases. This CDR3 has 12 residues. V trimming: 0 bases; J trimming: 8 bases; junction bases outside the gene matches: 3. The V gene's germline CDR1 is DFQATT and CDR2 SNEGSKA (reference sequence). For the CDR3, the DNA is TGCAGTGCTAGAGAAGGGGGCGAAGGCTACACCTTC. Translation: CSAREGGEGYTF.

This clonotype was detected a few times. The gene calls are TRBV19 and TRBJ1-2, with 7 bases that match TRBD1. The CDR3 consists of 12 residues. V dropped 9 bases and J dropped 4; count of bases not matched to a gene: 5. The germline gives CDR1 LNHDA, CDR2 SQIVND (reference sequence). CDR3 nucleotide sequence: TGTGCCAGCACCGGACAGGTCTATGGCTACACCTTC. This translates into CASTGQVYGYTF.